A few counts support the clone carrying this TCR beta chain. What it binds is not known. The data belong to a study of T-cell memory formation after mild COVID-19. Study-level findings and limits: Clones that contracted clustered mainly in CM and EM if CD4+ and in EMRA if CD8+. Several responding clones turned up in pre-infection memory, indicating that cross-reactive memory may have taken part. Clones that contracted from day 15 to 85 had balanced CD4/CD8; later expanders were CD4+ biased.

TCRdb passed the 5' RACE reads through MiXCR, listing each CDR3 protein once. This table holds about 600,000 distinct CDR3 sequences, about 20% found once. This clonotype originated in an adult woman who had mild COVID-19 (a few samples of this study predate the infection). Cell type and time point are not known. What was sequenced was PBMCs or a T cell subset sorted from them (not recorded which).

The CDR3 bases are TGTGCCAGCAGCTTAGCGGAGGGTTTTCGTCAGCCCCAGCATTTT. Its protein product is CASSLAEGFRQPQHF. The J gene is TRBJ1-5, the V gene TRBV7-2; unclear D gene. In germline, CDR1 is SGHTA, CDR2 FQGNSA. V lost 0 bases to trimming and J lost 6 bases, with 12 bases between them. The CDR3 is 15 amino acids.